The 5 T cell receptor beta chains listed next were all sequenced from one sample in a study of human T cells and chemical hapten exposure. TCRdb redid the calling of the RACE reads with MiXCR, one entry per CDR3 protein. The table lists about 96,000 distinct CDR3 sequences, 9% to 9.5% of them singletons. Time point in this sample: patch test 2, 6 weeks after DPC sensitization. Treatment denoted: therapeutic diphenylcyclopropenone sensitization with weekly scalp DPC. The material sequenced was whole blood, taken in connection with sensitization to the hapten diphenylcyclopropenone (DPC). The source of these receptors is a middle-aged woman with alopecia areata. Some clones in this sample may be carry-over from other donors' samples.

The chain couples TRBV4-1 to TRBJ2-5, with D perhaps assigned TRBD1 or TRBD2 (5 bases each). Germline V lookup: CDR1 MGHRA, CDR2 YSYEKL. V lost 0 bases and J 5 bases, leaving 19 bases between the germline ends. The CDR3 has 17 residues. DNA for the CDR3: TGCGCCAGCAGCCAAGAGAACCCGGGACGGCCAAGGGAGACCCAGTACTTC. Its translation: CASSQENPGRPRETQYF.

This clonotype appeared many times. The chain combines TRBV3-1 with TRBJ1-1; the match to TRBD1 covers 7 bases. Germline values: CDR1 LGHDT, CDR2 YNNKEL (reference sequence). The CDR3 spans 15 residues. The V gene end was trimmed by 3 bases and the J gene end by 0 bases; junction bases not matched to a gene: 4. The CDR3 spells CASSHGTVMNTEAFF. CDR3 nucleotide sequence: TGTGCCAGCAGCCACGGGACAGTCATGAACACTGAAGCTTTCTTT.

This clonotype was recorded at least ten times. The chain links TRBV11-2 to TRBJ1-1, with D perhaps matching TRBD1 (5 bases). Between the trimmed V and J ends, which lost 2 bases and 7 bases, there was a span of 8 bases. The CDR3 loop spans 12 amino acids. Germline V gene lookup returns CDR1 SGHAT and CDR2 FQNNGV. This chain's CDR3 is CASSLRDVEAFF. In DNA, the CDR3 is TGTGCCAGCAGCTTACGGGACGTTGAAGCTTTCTTT.

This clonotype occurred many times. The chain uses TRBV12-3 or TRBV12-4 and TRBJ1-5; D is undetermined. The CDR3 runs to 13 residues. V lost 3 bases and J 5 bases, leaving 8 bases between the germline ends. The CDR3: CASSLGPDQPQHF. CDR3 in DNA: TGTGCCAGCAGTTTGGGCCCCGATCAGCCCCAGCATTTT.

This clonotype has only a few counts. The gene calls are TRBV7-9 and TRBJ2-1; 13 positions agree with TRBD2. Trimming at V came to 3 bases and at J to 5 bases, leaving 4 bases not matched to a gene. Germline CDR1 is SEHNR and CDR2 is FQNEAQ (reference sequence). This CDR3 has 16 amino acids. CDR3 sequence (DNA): TGTGCCAGCAGCTTTGGCGGGACTAGCGGGAACAATGAGCAGTTCTTC. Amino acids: CASSFGGTSGNNEQFF.